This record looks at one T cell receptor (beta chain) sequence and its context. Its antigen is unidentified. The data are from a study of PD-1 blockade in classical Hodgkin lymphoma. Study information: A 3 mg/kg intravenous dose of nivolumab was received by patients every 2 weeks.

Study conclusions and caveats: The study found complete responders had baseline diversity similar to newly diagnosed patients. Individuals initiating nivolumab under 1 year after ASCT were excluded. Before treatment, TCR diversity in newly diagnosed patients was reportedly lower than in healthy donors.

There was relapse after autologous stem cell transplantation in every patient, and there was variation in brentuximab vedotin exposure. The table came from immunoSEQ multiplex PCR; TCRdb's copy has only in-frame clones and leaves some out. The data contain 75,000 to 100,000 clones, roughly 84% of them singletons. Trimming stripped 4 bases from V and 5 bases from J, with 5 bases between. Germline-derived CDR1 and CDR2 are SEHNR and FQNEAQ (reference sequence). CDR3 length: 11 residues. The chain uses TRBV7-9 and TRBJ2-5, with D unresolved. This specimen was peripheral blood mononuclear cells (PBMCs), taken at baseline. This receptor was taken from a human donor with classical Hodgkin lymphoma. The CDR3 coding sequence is TGTGCCAGCAGCTCCACGGAGACCCAGTACTTC. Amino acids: CASSSTETQYF.